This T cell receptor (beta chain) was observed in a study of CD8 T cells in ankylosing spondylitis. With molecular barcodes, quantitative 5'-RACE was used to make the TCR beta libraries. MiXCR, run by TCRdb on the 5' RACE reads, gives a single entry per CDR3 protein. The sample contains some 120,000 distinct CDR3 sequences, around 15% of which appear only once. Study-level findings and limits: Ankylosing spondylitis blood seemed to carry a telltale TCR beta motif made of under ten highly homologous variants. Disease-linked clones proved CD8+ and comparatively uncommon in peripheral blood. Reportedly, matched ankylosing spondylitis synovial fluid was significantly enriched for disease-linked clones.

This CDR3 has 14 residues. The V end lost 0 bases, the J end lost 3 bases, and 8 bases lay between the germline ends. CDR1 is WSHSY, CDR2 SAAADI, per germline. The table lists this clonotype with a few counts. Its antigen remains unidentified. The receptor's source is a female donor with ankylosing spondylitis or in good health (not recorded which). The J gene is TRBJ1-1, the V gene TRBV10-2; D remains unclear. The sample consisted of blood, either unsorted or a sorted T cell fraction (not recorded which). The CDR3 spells CASSESSLDTEAFF. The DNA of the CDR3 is TGCGCCAGCAGTGAGTCTTCCCTGGACACTGAAGCTTTCTTT.